These 30 T cell receptor beta chains share one sample of origin, sequenced in a study of blood T cell repertoires in COVID-19. The data were produced by immunoSEQ multiplex PCR, yet TCRdb's version contains in-frame clones alone and is incomplete. The data hold fewer than 500,000 clones, with around 90% observed a single time. Specimen: peripheral blood. The receptors stem from a man aged 18 to 30 with COVID-19, enrolled during active disease.

The chain joins TRBV7-9 to TRBJ2-5; maybe TRBD1 (5 bases). The CDR3 extends over 14 amino acids. V shed 0 bases and J shed 6 bases, with 11 bases lying between them. CDR1 is SEHNR, CDR2 FQNEAQ, per germline (reference sequence). The CDR3, as DNA: TGTGCCAGCAGCTTAGCGGGGCATGAACAGACCCAGTACTTC. This codes for CASSLAGHEQTQYF.

The chain employs TRBV28 and TRBJ1-5; 8 bases fit TRBD1. There are 14 residues in the CDR3. In germline, CDR1 is MDHEN, CDR2 SYDVKM. Trimming cost V 7 bases and J 4 bases; bases outside gene matches: 6. CDR3 sequence: CASIDRGSNQPQHF. CDR3 bases: TGTGCCAGCATCGACAGGGGTTCAAATCAGCCCCAGCATTTT.

The V gene is TRBV14, the J gene TRBJ2-7; D is ambiguous. CDR1 is SGHDN, CDR2 FVKESK, per germline. Trimming cost V 3 bases and J 9 bases, with 15 bases left between them. The CDR3 is 13 residues long. The CDR3 spells CASSQTEAFPQYF. In DNA, the CDR3 is TGTGCCAGCAGCCAGACTGAGGCCTTCCCGCAGTACTTC. The whole variable domain, remainder taken from reference TRBV14 and TRBJ2-7, is EAGVTQFPSHSVIEKGQTVTLRCDPISGHDNLYWYRRVMGKEIKFLLHFVKESKQDESGMPNNRFLAERTGGTYSTLKVQPAELEDSGVYFCASSQTEAFPQYFGPGTRLTVT.

The chain has TRBV13 and TRBJ2-7; D might be TRBD1 (6 bases). CDR1 is PRHDT, CDR2 FYEKMQ, per germline (reference sequence). Trimming removed 0 bases at V and 4 bases at J, with 22 bases between. The CDR3 is made up of 18 amino acids. The CDR3 region has the DNA TGTGCCAGCAGCTTAGGCCTCGGCACAGGGCAAGGCAGATACGAGCAGTACTTC. It encodes CASSLGLGTGQGRYEQYF.

The chain is built from TRBV6-5 and TRBJ1-5; no reliable D call. Germline-derived CDR1 and CDR2 are MNHEY and SVGAGI. CDR3 length: 13 amino acids. V dropped 0 bases and J dropped 6 bases, with 6 bases sitting between them. The chain's CDR3 is CASSYSGVQPQHF. CDR3 DNA sequence: TGTGCCAGCAGTTACTCGGGCGTTCAGCCCCAGCATTTT.

This clone has a single count. V is TRBV10-3 and J is TRBJ2-2; 7 nucleotides line up with TRBD1. Germline V gene data show CDR1 as ENHRY and CDR2 as SYGVKD. The V gene end was trimmed by 4 bases and the J gene end by 0 bases; junction bases not matched to a gene: 5. CDR3 length: 16 residues. The CDR3 DNA sequence: TGTGCCATCAGTGGAGGGCAGGGGGCGAACACCGGGGAGCTGTTTTTT. Amino acids: CAISGGQGANTGELFF.

This clone has a single count. The V gene is TRBV9, the J gene TRBJ2-3; 8 bases align to TRBD1. Germline lookup yields CDR1 SGDLS and CDR2 YYNGEE. Germline trimming cut 4 bases from V and 2 bases from J; bases unmatched to any gene: 9. The CDR3 is made up of 16 amino acids. As DNA, the CDR3 is TGTGCCAGCAGCTTAGGACAGGGCCTTTCCACAGATACGCAGTATTTT. Translated, it gives CASSLGQGLSTDTQYF.

The genes are TRBV24-1 and TRBJ2-2, with 7 bases that match TRBD1. Looked up from germline, CDR1 is KGHDR and CDR2 is SFDVKD. J lost 2 bases, V lost 6 bases, and 8 bases had no gene match. The CDR3 consists of 16 residues. The chain's CDR3 is CATSRNRQGNTGELFF. For the CDR3, the DNA is TGTGCCACCAGTAGAAACCGACAGGGCAACACCGGGGAGCTGTTTTTT.

The chain carries TRBV30 and TRBJ1-5, with a tentative D call TRBD1 (6 bases). Looked up from germline, CDR1 is GTSNPN and CDR2 is SVGIG (reference sequence). Trimming stripped 1 base from V and 7 bases from J, with 14 bases between. The CDR3 length is 14 residues. DNA for the CDR3: TGTGCCTGGAGTGAGGGGGTGGGTAAACAGCCCCAGCATTTT. It yields the protein CAWSEGVGKQPQHF.

This clone has only a few counts. V usage is TRBV6-1 and J usage is TRBJ1-3; D might be TRBD1 (6 bases). From germline, CDR1 is MNHNS and CDR2 SASEGT. The CDR3 is 17 residues long. V was trimmed by 0 bases and J by 3 bases, leaving 15 bases between them. CDR3 in DNA: TGTGCCAGCAGTGAAGCAGCTCTAGGGACATTTGGAAACACCATATATTTT. Translated, it gives CASSEAALGTFGNTIYF.

The rearrangement links TRBV18 to TRBJ1-5; perhaps TRBD1 as D (5 bases). The CDR3 has 17 residues. In germline, CDR1 is KGHSH, CDR2 LQKENI. Trimming removed 4 bases from V and 0 bases from J, with 16 bases in between. As DNA, the CDR3 is TGTGCCAGCTCACTAGCGGGGACCCTCGATAGCAATCAGCCCCAGCATTTT. Translated, it gives CASSLAGTLDSNQPQHF.

The J gene is TRBJ2-5, the V gene TRBV5-4, with TRBD2 identical over 11 bases. The CDR3 consists of 14 residues. With V trimmed by 2 bases and J by 5 bases, 2 bases remained unmatched. CDR1 is SGHNT and CDR2 is YYREEE in the germline V gene (reference sequence). CDR3 DNA: TGTGCCAGCAGCTTTAGCGGGGGGGCTGAGACCCAGTACTTC. It codes for CASSFSGGAETQYF.

The V call is TRBV5-1, the J call TRBJ1-4; 7 nucleotides align to TRBD1. J was trimmed by 7 bases and V by 3 bases; bases with no gene match: 6. The CDR3 length is 14 residues. Germline CDR1 is SGHRS and CDR2 is YFSETQ. CDR3 DNA: TGCGCCAGCAGCTCTTCCGGGACAGCTGAAAAACTGTTTTTT. Its protein is CASSSSGTAEKLFF.

This clone has just a few counts. The V and J genes are TRBV6-2 or TRBV6-3 and TRBJ2-7; 8 bases fit TRBD1. V trimming: 2 bases; J trimming: 6 bases; junction bases outside the gene matches: 3. Per the germline V gene, CDR1 is MNHEY and CDR2 is SVGEGT. The CDR3 is made up of 13 amino acids. CDR3 loop: CASSYNRGSEQYF. The CDR3, as DNA: TGTGCCAGCAGTTACAACAGGGGGTCCGAGCAGTACTTC.

The CDR3 region has the DNA TGTGCCAGCAGCTTACGGCGGGTACACAATGAGCAGTTCTTC. It encodes CASSLRRVHNEQFF. The genes are TRBV7-2 and TRBJ2-1; D perhaps matches TRBD2 (5 bases). The CDR3 totals 14 residues. Deletions cut 2 bases from V and 5 bases from J, with 10 bases between. Looked up from germline, CDR1 is SGHTA and CDR2 is FQGNSA.

The CDR3 DNA reads TGTGCCAGCAGCTTGCCAACCGGGACAGGGCTGAAGAAACTGTTTTTT. Residues: CASSLPTGTGLKKLFF. The J gene is TRBJ1-4, the V gene TRBV5-4, with 9 bases identical to TRBD1. Germline CDR1 reads SGHNT; CDR2 reads YYREEE (reference sequence). With V trimmed by 1 base and J by 11 bases, 12 bases remained unmatched. CDR3 length equals 16 residues.

This clone occurred a few times. This chain uses TRBV19 with TRBJ1-5, with D maybe TRBD1 (6 bases). Germline CDR1 is LNHDA and CDR2 is SQIVND (reference sequence). The CDR3 runs to 17 residues. Trimming shortened V by 6 bases and J by 1 base, and 19 bases separated the two germline ends. CDR3 sequence: CASRITGLSGSNQPQHF. DNA of the CDR3: TGTGCCAGTAGGATTACAGGGCTTAGTGGGAGCAATCAGCCCCAGCATTTT.

In this sample, this clone turned up a few times. The chain uses TRBV5-1 and TRBJ1-4; D gene ambiguous. CDR3 length: 14 residues. CDR1 is SGHRS, CDR2 YFSETQ, per germline. V was trimmed by 5 bases and J by 8 bases, leaving 16 bases between them. CDR3 nucleotide sequence: TGCGCCAGCAGTCTACGACCTGGAGGGGAAAAACTGTTTTTT. It is translated as CASSLRPGGEKLFF.

The genes are TRBV5-1 and TRBJ2-1; tentatively, D is TRBD1 (5 bases). This CDR3 comprises 15 residues. Germline values: CDR1 SGHRS, CDR2 YFSETQ. Trimming left V 0 bases short and J 7 bases short, with 14 bases between. The CDR3 region has the DNA TGCGCCAGCAGCTTGGGGGCAGGGCCTTTGAATGAGCAGTTCTTC. Its translation: CASSLGAGPLNEQFF.

Comments on this clone: The identical CDR3 is also encoded by other nucleotide sequences in the sample. V and J are TRBV6-5 and TRBJ2-7, with a weak D call TRBD1 (6 bases). Germline lookup yields CDR1 MNHEY and CDR2 SVGAGI. The CDR3 totals 13 residues. Trimming shortened V by 4 bases and J by 4 bases, and 11 bases separated the two germline ends. The CDR3 is CASSSPGEYEQYF. The CDR3 DNA is TGTGCCAGCAGTTCGCCAGGGGAGTACGAGCAGTACTTC.

The CDR3 reads CASSGGPQWKNYGYTF. The CDR3 coding sequence is TGTGCCAGCAGCGGGGGGCCCCAATGGAAGAACTATGGCTACACCTTC. V is TRBV9 and J is TRBJ1-2; weak D call: TRBD1 (6 bases). This CDR3 has 16 amino acids. Deletions cut 3 bases from V and 2 bases from J, with 17 bases between. Germline CDR1 reads SGDLS; CDR2 reads YYNGEE. Combining the CDR3 with reference TRBV9 and TRBJ1-2 gives the whole variable domain DSGVTQTPKHLITATGQRVTLRCSPRSGDLSVYWYQQSLDQGLQFLIQYYNGEERAKGNILERFSAQQFPDLHSELNLSSLELGDSALYFCASSGGPQWKNYGYTFGSGTRLTVV.

The V call is TRBV11-2, the J call TRBJ2-1; 12 positions agree with TRBD2. Looked up from germline, CDR1 is SGHAT and CDR2 is FQNNGV. Trimming removed 1 base from V and 0 bases from J; junction bases left unmatched: 4. The CDR3 is 18 residues long. The DNA of the CDR3 is TGTGCCAGCAGCTTAGGACTAGCGGGGGTAAGCTCCTACAATGAGCAGTTCTTC. This translates into CASSLGLAGVSSYNEQFF.

The chain couples TRBV6-5 to TRBJ2-3, with D possibly being TRBD1 (6 bases). The CDR3 has 16 amino acids. With 2 bases removed from V and 1 base from J, the gap between germline ends came to 13 bases. Looked up from germline, CDR1 is MNHEY and CDR2 is SVGAGI. The DNA for the CDR3 is TGTGCCAGCAGTTACGTCAGGGGAACGGGCACAGATACGCAGTATTTT. It codes for CASSYVRGTGTDTQYF.

V usage is TRBV2 and J usage is TRBJ2-7; tentatively, D is TRBD2 (6 bases). CDR1 is SNHLY, CDR2 FYNNEI, per germline. This CDR3 has 12 residues. Trimming removed 6 bases at V and 4 bases at J, with 10 bases between. CDR3 region: CASSGGPYEQYF. CDR3 bases: TGTGCCAGCAGCGGGGGACCTTACGAGCAGTACTTC.

CDR3 amino acids: CASSMNSPEQFF. The CDR3 nucleotides are TGTGCCAGTAGTATGAACTCCCCCGAGCAGTTCTTC. The V and J genes are TRBV19 and TRBJ2-1, with unresolved D. The germline V gene has CDR1 LNHDA and CDR2 SQIVND (reference sequence). The V and J ends lost 3 bases and 10 bases respectively, with 10 bases between them. This CDR3 region has 12 residues.

The chain carries TRBV6-6 and TRBJ1-3, with unresolved D. Germline V CDR1 and CDR2: MNHNY, SVGAGI (reference sequence). The V end lost 6 bases, the J end lost 0 bases, and 9 bases lay between the germline ends. The CDR3 length is 14 residues. In DNA, the CDR3 is TGTGCCAGCAGCTCCTACGACTCTGGAAACACCATATATTTT. Protein sequence: CASSSYDSGNTIYF.

The chain uses TRBV12-5 and TRBJ2-3; D is possibly TRBD2 (6 bases). This CDR3 has 14 amino acids. Germline V gene lookup returns CDR1 LGHNT and CDR2 FRNRAP. V was cut by 8 bases and J by 2 bases, with 14 bases left in between. The CDR3 here is CASQNSGFTDTQYF. The CDR3 DNA follows: TGTGCTAGTCAGAATAGCGGCTTCACAGATACGCAGTATTTT.

The rearrangement links TRBV5-6 to TRBJ1-6; D gene uncertain. The CDR3 consists of 13 residues. With 0 bases removed from V and 7 bases from J, the gap between germline ends came to 5 bases. Germline-derived CDR1 and CDR2 are SGHDT and YYEEEE. As DNA, the CDR3 is TGTGCCAGCAGCTTGGGCGGAAATTCACCCCTCCACTTT. Encoded protein: CASSLGGNSPLHF.

This clone showed up just once. The chain employs TRBV5-1 and TRBJ1-2; TRBD1 might be the D (6 bases). Germline assignment: CDR1 SGHRS and CDR2 YFSETQ. The CDR3 is made up of 14 amino acids. V lost 7 bases to trimming and J lost 1 base, with 14 bases between them. The CDR3 region is CASGGGDINYGYTF. As DNA, the CDR3 is TGCGCCAGCGGAGGTGGGGACATTAACTATGGCTACACCTTC.

J is TRBJ2-1 and V is TRBV11-1; 13 bases map to TRBD2. Germline trimming cut 5 bases from V and 8 bases from J; bases unmatched to any gene: 6. Germline-derived CDR1 and CDR2 are SGHAT and FQDESV (reference sequence). The CDR3 totals 15 residues. The CDR3 here is CASSPRTSGGYEQFF. The DNA of the CDR3 is TGTGCCAGCAGCCCCAGGACTAGCGGGGGTTATGAGCAGTTCTTC.